Listed below are T cell receptor beta chains from one sample, sequenced in a study of human T cells and chemical hapten exposure. TCRdb analysed the RACE reads with MiXCR anew, one entry per CDR3 protein. The table lists under 200,000 distinct CDR3 sequences, 13% to 15% of them singletons. The material was whole blood, obtained in connection with sensitization to the hapten diphenylcyclopropenone (DPC). These receptor sequences come from a woman aged 25 to 39 with alopecia areata. Some clones in this sample may be carry-over from other donors' samples. The CDR3 runs from the conserved cysteine through the conserved F or W. The D gene is left open where the match is weak. Clone size is given for some rows only: seen once, a few or many times, or a class if the clone is expanded.

j_call clone_size v_call d_call cdr3_aa cdr3_nt
TRBJ1-5 many TRBV20-1 NA CSASLSNQPQHF TGCAGTGCTAGTCTCAGCAATCAGCCCCAGCATTTT
TRBJ1-5 many TRBV29-1 TRBD1 CSARGQGDNQPQHF TGCAGCGCACGGGGACAGGGCGACAATCAGCCCCAGCATTTT
TRBJ2-7 many TRBV29-1 NA CSVGVSSYEQYF TGCAGCGTGGGAGTAAGCTCCTACGAGCAGTACTTC
TRBJ2-6 NA TRBV5-1 NA CASSLDVSGANVLTF TGCGCCAGCAGCTTGGACGTTTCTGGGGCCAACGTCCTGACTTTC
TRBJ2-3 many TRBV7-3 TRBD1 CASSLGQGALNTQYF TGTGCCAGCAGCTTAGGGCAGGGGGCTTTGAATACGCAGTATTTT
TRBJ2-7 few TRBV27 NA CASSPLEGRGAGGRGSEQYF TGTGCCAGCAGTCCGCTGGAGGGAAGGGGGGCAGGCGGGAGAGGATCCGAGCAGTACTTC
TRBJ1-1 many TRBV29-1 TRBD1 CSGGTGLNTEAFF TGCAGCGGAGGGACAGGGTTGAACACTGAAGCTTTCTTT
TRBJ2-2 few TRBV12-3/TRBV12-4 TRBD2 CASSPGLVSTGELFF TGTGCCAGCAGTCCTGGACTAGTAAGCACCGGGGAGCTGTTTTTT
TRBJ2-2 NA TRBV7-9 NA CASSQGGSGELFF TGTGCCAGCAGCCAGGGGGGAAGCGGGGAGCTGTTTTTT
TRBJ2-5 few TRBV11-2 NA CASSPQGRPETQYF TGTGCCAGCAGCCCCCAAGGGAGACCGGAGACCCAGTACTTC
TRBJ2-3 few TRBV12-3/TRBV12-4 NA CASSLADLSTDTQYF TGTGCCAGCAGCTTAGCGGATCTAAGCACAGATACGCAGTATTTT
TRBJ2-2 NA TRBV12-3/TRBV12-4 TRBD2 CASGLAAAGVGELFF TGTGCCAGCGGACTAGCGGCGGCCGGCGTCGGGGAGCTGTTTTTT
TRBJ2-3 many TRBV7-2 NA CASSLDPRSTDTQYF TGTGCCAGCAGCTTAGACCCTCGGAGCACAGATACGCAGTATTTT
TRBJ1-4 once TRBV27 TRBD1 CASSPGQGKLFF TGTGCCAGCAGTCCGGGACAGGGGAAACTGTTTTTT
TRBJ1-5 NA TRBV29-1 NA CSVRDRGQPQHF TGCAGCGTCCGGGATAGGGGTCAGCCCCAGCATTTT
TRBJ1-1 NA TRBV18 NA CASSPPGRSAEAFF TGTGCCAGCTCACCCCCGGGGCGATCGGCTGAAGCTTTCTTT
TRBJ2-2 NA TRBV4-3 NA CASSQEGQGNTGELFF TGCGCCAGCAGCCAAGAAGGGCAGGGGAACACCGGGGAGCTGTTTTTT
TRBJ2-5 few TRBV5-1 TRBD2 CASSAAVAGGETQYF TGCGCCAGCAGCGCGGCGGTAGCGGGGGGAGAGACCCAGTACTTC
TRBJ1-1 NA TRBV9 TRBD1 CASSVAPGTAVAFF TGTGCCAGCAGCGTAGCTCCCGGGACAGCAGTAGCTTTCTTT
TRBJ1-2 NA TRBV28 NA CAISPGLLYGYTF TGTGCTATTAGCCCAGGTCTCCTCTATGGCTACACCTTC
TRBJ2-7 many TRBV28 NA CASSFHQSYEQYF TGTGCCAGCAGTTTCCACCAATCTTACGAGCAGTACTTC
TRBJ2-1 many TRBV28 TRBD2 CASSLTVTGGPEFF TGTGCCAGCAGTTTAACTGTAACGGGGGGGCCCGAGTTCTTC
TRBJ2-1 NA TRBV12-3/TRBV12-4 NA CASSQFSTYNEQFF TGTGCCAGCAGTCAGTTTAGCACCTACAATGAGCAGTTCTTC
TRBJ1-1 few TRBV5-1 NA CASSAVGMNTEAFF TGCGCCAGCTCGGCGGTCGGGATGAACACTGAAGCTTTCTTT
TRBJ2-6 NA TRBV10-3 NA CAISSDGTLRANVLTF TGTGCCATCAGCTCAGACGGGACTCTGAGGGCCAACGTCCTGACTTTC
TRBJ2-7 many TRBV2 NA CASSFYKGSGEQYF TGTGCCAGCAGTTTCTATAAGGGGTCGGGGGAGCAGTACTTC
TRBJ2-7 NA TRBV9 NA CASSVGIESYEQYF TGTGCCAGCAGCGTAGGCATAGAATCCTACGAGCAGTACTTC
TRBJ2-7 few TRBV19 NA CASSRGQTTYEQYF TGTGCCAGTAGTCGAGGACAGACGACCTACGAGCAGTACTTC
TRBJ2-2 NA TRBV5-1 TRBD1 CASSSRDSLYTGELFF TGCGCCAGCAGCTCCCGGGACAGCCTTTACACCGGGGAGCTGTTTTTT
TRBJ1-4 once TRBV28 NA CASSLATDVKLFF TGTGCCAGCAGTTTAGCCACGGATGTAAAACTGTTTTTT
TRBJ2-7 many TRBV7-9 TRBD2 CASSSSGSRYEQYF TGTGCCAGCAGCTCCAGCGGGAGTCGCTACGAGCAGTACTTC
TRBJ1-2 few TRBV28 TRBD1 CASTTGGFAGYTF TGTGCCAGCACGACAGGGGGCTTTGCTGGCTACACCTTC
TRBJ2-7 NA TRBV29-1 TRBD1 CSVSKFGTGTYEQYF TGCAGCGTTTCCAAGTTCGGGACAGGGACCTACGAGCAGTACTTC
TRBJ2-1 NA TRBV7-9 NA CASVAYNEQFF TGTGCCAGCGTGGCCTACAATGAGCAGTTCTTC
TRBJ1-5 few TRBV6-5 NA CASSYARNQPQHF TGTGCCAGCAGTTACGCCCGAAATCAGCCCCAGCATTTT
TRBJ1-2 few TRBV6-2/TRBV6-3 TRBD1 CASSYETGRISGYTF TGTGCCAGCAGTTACGAGACAGGGAGGATCAGCGGCTACACCTTC
TRBJ2-2 NA TRBV18 NA CASSPFAGTPRELFF TGTGCCAGCTCACCGTTCGCCGGGACTCCAAGGGAGCTGTTTTTT
TRBJ2-2 NA TRBV7-2 TRBD2 CASSLSGLAGGELFF TGTGCCAGCAGCTTATCGGGACTAGCGGGCGGGGAGCTGTTTTTT
TRBJ2-3 few TRBV4-3 NA CASSQDVLADTQYF TGCGCCAGCAGCCAAGATGTGCTGGCAGATACGCAGTATTTT
TRBJ1-1 NA TRBV7-9 TRBD1 CASSLGGQDEAFF TGTGCCAGCAGCTTAGGGGGACAGGATGAAGCTTTCTTT
TRBJ2-3 few TRBV7-9 NA CASRGVTDTQYF TGTGCCAGCAGGGGAGTCACAGATACGCAGTATTTT
TRBJ2-3 NA TRBV11-2 TRBD2 CASSLNGGSTDTQYF TGTGCCAGCAGCTTAAACGGGGGGAGCACAGATACGCAGTATTTT
TRBJ1-1 NA TRBV2 NA CASSRTAGTEAFF TGTGCCAGCAGTAGGACAGCCGGCACTGAAGCTTTCTTT
TRBJ2-7 NA TRBV30 NA CAWSVPGDEQYF TGTGCCTGGAGTGTACCGGGGGACGAGCAGTACTTC
TRBJ2-3 NA TRBV6-6 NA CASSYGLADTQYF TGTGCCAGCAGTTATGGTCTAGCAGATACGCAGTATTTT
TRBJ2-7 many TRBV11-2 NA CASSYTTGTNYEQYF TGTGCCAGCAGCTATACCACCGGGACAAACTACGAGCAGTACTTC
TRBJ2-7 NA TRBV20-1 TRBD2 CSASLAGGPEEQYF TGCAGTGCTTCCTTAGCGGGAGGGCCGGAGGAGCAGTACTTC
TRBJ1-1 many TRBV7-9 NA CASSDQGIEAFF TGTGCCAGCAGCGATCAGGGGATTGAAGCTTTCTTT
TRBJ1-4 few TRBV7-2 NA CASSSPVGMGEKLFF TGTGCCAGCAGCTCTCCGGTGGGGATGGGCGAAAAACTGTTTTTT
TRBJ2-1 NA TRBV6-6 NA CASSKGPEVGNEQFF TGTGCCAGCAGTAAGGGACCCGAGGTCGGCAATGAGCAGTTCTTC
TRBJ1-4 few TRBV2 NA CASRPVGGNEKLFF TGTGCCAGCAGGCCCGTCGGGGGTAATGAAAAACTGTTTTTT
TRBJ1-6 many TRBV2 NA CASSEVELSGNSPLHF TGTGCCAGCAGTGAAGTCGAATTATCGGGGAATTCACCCCTCCACTTT
TRBJ2-7 NA TRBV4-1 TRBD2 CASSQRLALSYEQYF TGCGCCAGCAGCCAACGACTAGCCCTCTCCTACGAGCAGTACTTC
TRBJ1-3 many TRBV6-5 NA CASRSRNTIYF TGTGCCAGCAGGTCCCGAAACACCATATATTTT
TRBJ2-6 NA TRBV24-1 NA CATSDLQGSGANVLTF TGTGCCACCAGTGATCTACAGGGATCTGGGGCCAACGTCCTGACTTTC
TRBJ2-5 few TRBV5-6 TRBD1 CASSVRQGSYQETQYF TGTGCCAGCAGCGTCCGACAGGGGTCCTACCAAGAGACCCAGTACTTC
TRBJ2-1 few TRBV11-3 NA CASSLVMSGAYNEQFF TGTGCCAGCAGCTTAGTTATGAGCGGAGCATACAATGAGCAGTTCTTC